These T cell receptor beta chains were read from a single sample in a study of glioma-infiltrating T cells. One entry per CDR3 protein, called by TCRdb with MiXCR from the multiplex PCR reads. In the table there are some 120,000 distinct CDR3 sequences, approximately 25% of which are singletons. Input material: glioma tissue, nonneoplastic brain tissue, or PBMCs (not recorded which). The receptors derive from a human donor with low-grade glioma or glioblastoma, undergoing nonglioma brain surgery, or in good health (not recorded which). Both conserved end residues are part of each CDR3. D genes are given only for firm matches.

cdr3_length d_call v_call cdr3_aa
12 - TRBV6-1 CASSWTDDEQYF
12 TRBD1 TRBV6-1 CASGDRQETQYF
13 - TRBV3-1 CASSRHGTQSYTF
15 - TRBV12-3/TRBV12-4 CASSLSGHGLDTIYF
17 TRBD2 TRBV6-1 CASSPGLAGGPKDTQYF
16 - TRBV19 CASSIGGQEDQETQYF
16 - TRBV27 CASSPRSGFSGNTIYF
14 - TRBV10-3 CAISGRGQGNEQFF
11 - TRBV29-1 CSVKTGHEQYF
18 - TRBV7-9 CASSSTRGSPIRDTEAFF
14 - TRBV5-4 CASSFGTNSYEQYF
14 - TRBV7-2 CASSFGSVPDTQYF
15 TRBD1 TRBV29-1 CSVEHMGQGGGEQYF
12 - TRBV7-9 CASSLGEKEQYF
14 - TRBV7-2 CASSLSRSTDTQYF
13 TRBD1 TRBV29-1 CSVWDSTNYGYTF
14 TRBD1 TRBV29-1 CSVEEGTGGNEQFF